This T cell receptor (beta chain) stems from a study of blood T cell repertoires in COVID-19 (TCRdb year 2020). For the study in its entirety: Collaborator samples came from the United States, Italy and Spain and covered acute and convalescent phases of COVID-19. The prospective study material was composed of cDNA or gDNA derived from T cells, B-cell-depleted T cells, or PBMCs. Where HLA class I and class II types were available, the types were taken from metadata supplied by the sample provider, not from assay-based typing. Subjects who had been exposed to COVID-19, were actively infected with it, or had recovered from it provided the deeply sampled blood TCRbeta repertoires that made up the dataset. Nearly every sample came with metadata listing a de-identified subject ID, COVID-19 status, age in years and sex. Samples were obtained from the ongoing ImmuneRACE study (first 160 participants) and from some 1,200 subjects provided by 6 global collaborators. A freely available public database, intended as a resource for researchers studying the immune response to SARS-CoV-2, is where the repertoires were released. Beyond this particular receptor, the publication reports: The quantity of clinical and demographic metadata differed by source and by participant and was supplied without curation.

The immunoSEQ Assay, a bias-controlled multiplex PCR, was used to amplify TCRbeta CDR3 regions from genomic DNA. Under the source paper's analysis protocol: The number of nucleated cells in each sample was estimated by amplification of reference gene primers within the assay. To quantify the absolute abundance of each unique TCRbeta CDR3 rearrangement, sequence reads were collapsed and filtered. For each sample, productive Simpson clonality was calculated as the square root of Simpson's diversity index across productive rearrangements. Entries here come from immuneACCESS through TCRdb and include only in-frame sequences with V and J called. Some clones fail to appear in such tables; in the studies checked, an unresolved V gene covers under half of the shortfall, and the cause of the remainder is unknown. From that table come the V and J calls and clone size; the DNA was used to work out D and trimming. Counted in this sample were some 200,000 clones; about 79% of them appeared once. The ten biggest clones cover about 25% of the sample.

Concerning this clone itself: Its antigen target is currently unknown. Base-call qualities are not available, and no considerably larger clone is one nucleotide away.

Each collaborating institution followed its own protocols to collect whole blood in K2EDTA tubes. Collaborator samples were shipped for TCRbeta analysis as frozen whole blood, isolated PBMCs, or DNA extracted from either sample type. The germline V gene specifies SGHAT as CDR1 and FQNNGV as CDR2. V loses 2 bases of germline sequence and J loses 5 bases, and the interval between the two ends is 16 bases. From the cysteine through the phenylalanine, the CDR3 covers 15 amino acids. Left in the record is the CDR3 DNA by itself, 45 bases read in frame from the first base. The rearrangement joined TRBV11-2 to TRBJ2-7; 6 matching bases give a weak D call of TRBD2. The TCR comes from a woman aged 70-85 years with acute or convalescent COVID-19. The sequenced sample was peripheral blood. The CDR3 protein: CASSLRPGDLHEQYF. The DNA sequence is TGTGCCAGCAGCTTACGACCGGGGGATTTACACGAGCAGTACTTC.